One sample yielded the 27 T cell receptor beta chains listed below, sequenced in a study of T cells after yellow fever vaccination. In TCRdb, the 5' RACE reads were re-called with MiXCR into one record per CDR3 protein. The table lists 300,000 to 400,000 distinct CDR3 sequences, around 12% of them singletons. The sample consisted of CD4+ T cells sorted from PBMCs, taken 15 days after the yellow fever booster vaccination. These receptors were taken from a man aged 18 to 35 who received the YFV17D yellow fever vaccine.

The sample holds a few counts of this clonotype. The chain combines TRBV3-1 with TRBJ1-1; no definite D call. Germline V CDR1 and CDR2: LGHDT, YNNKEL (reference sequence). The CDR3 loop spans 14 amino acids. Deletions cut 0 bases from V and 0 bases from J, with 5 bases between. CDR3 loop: CASSQDKMNTEAFF. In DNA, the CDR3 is TGTGCCAGCAGCCAAGATAAAATGAACACTGAAGCTTTCTTT.

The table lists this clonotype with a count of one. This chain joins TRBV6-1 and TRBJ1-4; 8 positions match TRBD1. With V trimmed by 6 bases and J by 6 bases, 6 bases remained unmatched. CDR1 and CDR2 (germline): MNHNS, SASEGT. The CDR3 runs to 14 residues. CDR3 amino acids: CASRQGVFDEKLFF. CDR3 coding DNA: TGTGCCAGCAGACAGGGGGTCTTCGATGAAAAACTGTTTTTT.

Written as DNA, the CDR3 is TGTGCCAGCAGCAATGGGGACAGGGATCGATACGTC. Its translation: CASSNGDRDRYV. The gene calls are TRBV21-1 and TRBJ2-7; the table's D call of TRBD1 was not tested on the DNA. TRBV21-1 is assigned pseudogene status. The CDR3 consists of 12 residues.

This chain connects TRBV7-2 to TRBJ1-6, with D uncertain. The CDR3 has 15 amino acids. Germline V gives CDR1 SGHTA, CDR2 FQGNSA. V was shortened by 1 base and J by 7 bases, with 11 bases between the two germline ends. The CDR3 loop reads CASSLGARTNSPLHF. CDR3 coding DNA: TGTGCCAGCAGCTTAGGCGCCAGGACGAATTCACCCCTCCACTTT.

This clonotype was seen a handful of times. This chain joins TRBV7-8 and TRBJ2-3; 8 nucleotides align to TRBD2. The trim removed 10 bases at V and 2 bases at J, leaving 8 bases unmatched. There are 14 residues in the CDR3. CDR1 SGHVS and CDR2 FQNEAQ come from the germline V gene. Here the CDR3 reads CATTLLAATDTQYF. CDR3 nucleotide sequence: TGTGCCACCACGCTACTAGCGGCCACAGATACGCAGTATTTT.

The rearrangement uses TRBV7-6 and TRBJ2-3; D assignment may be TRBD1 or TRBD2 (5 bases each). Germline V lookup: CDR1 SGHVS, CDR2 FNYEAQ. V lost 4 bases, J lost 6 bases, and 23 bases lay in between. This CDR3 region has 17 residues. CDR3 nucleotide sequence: TGTGCCAGCAGCTCAAAAACGCCGGGACGGGACGGTGATACGCAGTATTTT. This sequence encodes CASSSKTPGRDGDTQYF.

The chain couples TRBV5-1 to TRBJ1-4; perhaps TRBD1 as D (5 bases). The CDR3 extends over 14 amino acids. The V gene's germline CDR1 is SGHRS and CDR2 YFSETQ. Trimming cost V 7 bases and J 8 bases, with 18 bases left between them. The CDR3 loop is CASATGQGNEKLFF. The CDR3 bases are TGCGCCAGCGCGACGGGGCAGGGCAACGAAAAACTGTTTTTT. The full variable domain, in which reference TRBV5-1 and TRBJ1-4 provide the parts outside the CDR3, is KAGVTQTPRYLIKTRGQQVTLSCSPISGHRSVSWYQQTPGQGLQFLFEYFSETQRNKGNFPGRFSGRQFSNSRSEMNVSTLELGDSALYLCASATGQGNEKLFFGSGTQLSVL.

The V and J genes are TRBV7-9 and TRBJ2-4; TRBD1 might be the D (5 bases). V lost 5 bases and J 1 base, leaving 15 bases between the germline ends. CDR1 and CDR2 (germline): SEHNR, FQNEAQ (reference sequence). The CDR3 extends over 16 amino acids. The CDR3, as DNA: TGTGCCAGCAGCCCTCAGGGTCTCGGGGCCAAAAACATTCAGTACTTC. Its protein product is CASSPQGLGAKNIQYF. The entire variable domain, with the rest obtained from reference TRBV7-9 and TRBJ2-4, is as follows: DTGVSQNPRHKITKRGQNVTFRCDPISEHNRLYWYRQTLGQGPEFLTYFQNEAQLEKSRLLSDRFSAERPKGSFSTLEIQRTEQGDSAMYLCASSPQGLGAKNIQYFGAGTRLSVL.

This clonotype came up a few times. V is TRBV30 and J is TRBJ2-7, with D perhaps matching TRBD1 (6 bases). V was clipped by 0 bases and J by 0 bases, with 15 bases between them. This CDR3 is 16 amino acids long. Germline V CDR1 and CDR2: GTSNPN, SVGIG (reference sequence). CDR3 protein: CAWSVRPGEGSYEQYF. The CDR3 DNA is TGTGCCTGGAGTGTACGCCCAGGGGAAGGCTCCTACGAGCAGTACTTC.

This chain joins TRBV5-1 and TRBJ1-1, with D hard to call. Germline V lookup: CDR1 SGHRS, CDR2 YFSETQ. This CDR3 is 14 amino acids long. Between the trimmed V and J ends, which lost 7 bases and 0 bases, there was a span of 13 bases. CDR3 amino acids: CASAPWEVNTEAFF. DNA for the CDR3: TGCGCCAGCGCGCCCTGGGAGGTGAACACTGAAGCTTTCTTT.

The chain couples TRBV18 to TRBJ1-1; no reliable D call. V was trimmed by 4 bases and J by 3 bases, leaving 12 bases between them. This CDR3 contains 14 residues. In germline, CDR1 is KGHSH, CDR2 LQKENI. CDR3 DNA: TGTGCCAGCTCACTATCCAAATGGGACACTGAAGCTTTCTTT. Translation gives CASSLSKWDTEAFF.

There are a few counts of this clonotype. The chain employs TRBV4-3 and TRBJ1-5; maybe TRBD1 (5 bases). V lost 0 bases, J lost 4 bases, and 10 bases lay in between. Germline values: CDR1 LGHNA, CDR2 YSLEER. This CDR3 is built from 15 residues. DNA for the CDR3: TGCGCCAGCAGCCAAGATCTTGGGGGAAATCAGCCCCAGCATTTT. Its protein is CASSQDLGGNQPQHF.

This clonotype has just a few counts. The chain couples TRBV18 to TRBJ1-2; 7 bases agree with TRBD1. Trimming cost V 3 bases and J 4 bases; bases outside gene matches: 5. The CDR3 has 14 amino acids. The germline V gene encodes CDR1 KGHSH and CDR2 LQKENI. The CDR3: CASSPGQATYGYTF. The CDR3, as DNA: TGTGCCAGCTCACCCGGACAGGCCACCTATGGCTACACCTTC.

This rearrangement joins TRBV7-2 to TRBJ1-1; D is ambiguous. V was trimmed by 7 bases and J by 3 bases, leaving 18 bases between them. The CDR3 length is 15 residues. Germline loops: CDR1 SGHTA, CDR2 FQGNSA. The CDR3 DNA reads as TGTGCCAGCACCCCGGCAGCAGGCGGGGACACTGAAGCTTTCTTT. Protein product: CASTPAAGGDTEAFF.

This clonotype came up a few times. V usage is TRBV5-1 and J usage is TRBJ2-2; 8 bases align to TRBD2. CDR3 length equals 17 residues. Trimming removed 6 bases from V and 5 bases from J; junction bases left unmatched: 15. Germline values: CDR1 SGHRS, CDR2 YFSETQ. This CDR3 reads CASMGSPAGDQTGELFF. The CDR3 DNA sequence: TGCGCCAGCATGGGCTCACCAGCGGGGGACCAGACCGGGGAGCTGTTTTTT.

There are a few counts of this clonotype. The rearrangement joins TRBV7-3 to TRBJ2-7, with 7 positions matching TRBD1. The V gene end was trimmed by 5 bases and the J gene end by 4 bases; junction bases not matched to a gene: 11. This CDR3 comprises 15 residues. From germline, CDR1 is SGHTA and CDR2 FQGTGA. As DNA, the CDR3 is TGTGCCAGCAGCCCAACCAAGGGACAGCCGTACGAGCAGTACGTC. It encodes CASSPTKGQPYEQYV.

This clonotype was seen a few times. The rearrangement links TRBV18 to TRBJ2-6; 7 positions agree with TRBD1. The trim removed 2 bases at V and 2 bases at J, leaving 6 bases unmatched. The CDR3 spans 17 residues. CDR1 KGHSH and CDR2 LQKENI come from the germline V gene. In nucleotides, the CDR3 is TGTGCCAGCTCACCAGACAGGGCCAAAACTGGGGCCAACGTCCTGACTTTC. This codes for CASSPDRAKTGANVLTF.

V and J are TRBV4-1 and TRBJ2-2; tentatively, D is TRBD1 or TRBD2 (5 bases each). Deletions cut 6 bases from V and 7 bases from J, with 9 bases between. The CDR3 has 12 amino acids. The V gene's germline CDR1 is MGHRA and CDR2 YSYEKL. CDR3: CASRRGDGELFF. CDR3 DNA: TGCGCCAGCAGGAGAGGGGACGGGGAGCTGTTTTTT.

The CDR3 protein is CASSEGGASGNTIYF. For the CDR3, the DNA is TGTGCCAGCAGTGAAGGTGGGGCCTCTGGAAACACCATATATTTT. This chain joins TRBV6-1 and TRBJ1-3; tentatively, D is TRBD1 (5 bases). V was pared by 1 base and J by 0 bases, with 7 bases between. From germline, CDR1 is MNHNS and CDR2 SASEGT. The CDR3 sequence is 15 residues long.

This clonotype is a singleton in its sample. The CDR3 loop is CASSQEYRSGGYTF. In nucleotides, the CDR3 is TGTGCCAGCAGCCAAGAATACCGTTCGGGGGGCTACACCTTC. The chain couples TRBV3-1 to TRBJ1-2; D remains ambiguous. This CDR3 region has 14 residues. CDR1 is LGHDT and CDR2 is YNNKEL in the germline V gene (reference sequence). Trimming took 0 bases from V and 8 from J, leaving 13 bases between them.

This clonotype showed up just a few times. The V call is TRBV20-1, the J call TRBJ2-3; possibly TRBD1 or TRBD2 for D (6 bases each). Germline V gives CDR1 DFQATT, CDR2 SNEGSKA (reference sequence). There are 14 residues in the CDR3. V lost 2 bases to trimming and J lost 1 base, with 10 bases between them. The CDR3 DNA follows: TGCAGTGCTAGACGGGGGCTGGGCACAGATACGCAGTATTTT. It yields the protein CSARRGLGTDTQYF.

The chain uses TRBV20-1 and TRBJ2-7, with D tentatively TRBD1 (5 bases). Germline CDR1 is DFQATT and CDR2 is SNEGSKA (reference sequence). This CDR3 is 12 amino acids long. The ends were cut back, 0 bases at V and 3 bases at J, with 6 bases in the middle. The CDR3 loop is CSARDQGYEQYV. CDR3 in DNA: TGCAGTGCTAGAGACCAGGGCTACGAGCAGTACGTC.

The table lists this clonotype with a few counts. CDR3 nucleotides: TGTGCCAGCAGCCCGTACCGCCAGCCCCAGCATTTT. Encoded protein: CASSPYRQPQHF. The chain links TRBV7-2 to TRBJ1-5; no reliable D call. The germline V and J ends were trimmed by 5 bases and 7 bases, with 9 bases remaining between them. Germline CDR1 and CDR2: SGHTA and FQGNSA. CDR3 length: 12 amino acids.

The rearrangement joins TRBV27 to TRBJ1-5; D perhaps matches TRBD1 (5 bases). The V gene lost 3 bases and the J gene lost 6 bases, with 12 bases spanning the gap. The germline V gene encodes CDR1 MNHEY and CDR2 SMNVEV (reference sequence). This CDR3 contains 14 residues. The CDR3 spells CASSLGGRGQPQHF. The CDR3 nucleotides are TGTGCCAGCAGTTTGGGGGGGAGAGGTCAGCCCCAGCATTTT.

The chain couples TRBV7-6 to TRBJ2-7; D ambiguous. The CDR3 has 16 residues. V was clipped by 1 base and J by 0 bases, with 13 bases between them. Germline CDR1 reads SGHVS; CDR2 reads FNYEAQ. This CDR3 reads CASSLVTGGTSYEQYF. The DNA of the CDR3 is TGTGCCAGCAGCTTAGTCACGGGCGGCACCTCCTACGAGCAGTACTTC.

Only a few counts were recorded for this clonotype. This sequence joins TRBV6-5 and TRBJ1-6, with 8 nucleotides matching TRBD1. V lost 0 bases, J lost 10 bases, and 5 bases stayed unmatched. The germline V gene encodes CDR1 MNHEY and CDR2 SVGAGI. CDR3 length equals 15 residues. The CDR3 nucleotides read TGTGCCAGCAGTTACTCAGGACAGGGAGTCTCACCCCTCCACTTT. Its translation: CASSYSGQGVSPLHF.

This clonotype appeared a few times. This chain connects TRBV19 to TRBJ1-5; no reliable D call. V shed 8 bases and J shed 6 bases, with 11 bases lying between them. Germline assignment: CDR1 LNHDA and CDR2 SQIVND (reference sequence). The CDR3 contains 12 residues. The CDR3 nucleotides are TGTGCCAGTTCGGTGTCACGTCAGCCCCAGCATTTT. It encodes CASSVSRQPQHF. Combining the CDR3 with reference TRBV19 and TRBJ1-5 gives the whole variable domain DGGITQSPKYLFRKEGQNVTLSCEQNLNHDAMYWYRQDPGQGLRLIYYSQIVNDFQKGDIAEGYSVSREKKESFPLTVTSAQKNPTAFYLCASSVSRQPQHFGDGTRLSIL.